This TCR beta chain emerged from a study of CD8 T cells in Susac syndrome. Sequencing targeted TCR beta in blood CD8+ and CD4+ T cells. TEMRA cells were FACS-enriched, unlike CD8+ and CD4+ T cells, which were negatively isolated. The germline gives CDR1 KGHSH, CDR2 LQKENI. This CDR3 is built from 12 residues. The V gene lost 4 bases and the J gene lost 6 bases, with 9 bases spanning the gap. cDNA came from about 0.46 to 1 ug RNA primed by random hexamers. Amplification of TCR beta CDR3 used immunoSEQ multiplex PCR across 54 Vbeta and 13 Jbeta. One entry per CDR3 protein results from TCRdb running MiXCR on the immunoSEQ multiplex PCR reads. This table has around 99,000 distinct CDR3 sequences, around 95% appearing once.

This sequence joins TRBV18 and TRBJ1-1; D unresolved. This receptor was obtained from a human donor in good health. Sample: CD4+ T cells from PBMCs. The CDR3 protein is CASSRDTSEAFF. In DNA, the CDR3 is TGTGCCAGCTCACGAGACACTTCTGAAGCTTTCTTT. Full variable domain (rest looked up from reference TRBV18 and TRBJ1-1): NAGVMQNPRHLVRRRGQEARLRCSPMKGHSHVYWYRQLPEEGLKFMVYLQKENIIDESGMPKERFSAEFPKEGPSILRIQQVVRGDSAAYFCASSRDTSEAFFGQGTRLTVV.